This T cell receptor (beta chain) is from a study of early T cells in non-severe SARS-CoV-2 infection. Whole-study context: Sequencing was performed on bulk RNA from unsorted whole blood, leaving chains unpaired.

Points from the study as a whole: A preference for anti-spike CD8 responses marked VDJdb matching, which missed private and CD4 specificities.

Worth noting for this clonotype: Its target is unknown.

Germline V gene data show CDR1 as SGHNT and CDR2 as YYREEE (reference sequence). The CDR3 loop spans 15 amino acids. Trimming left V 2 bases short and J 0 bases short, with 11 bases between. The TCR library protocol was used to attach unique molecular identifiers. These identifiers were attached to individual cDNA molecules. TCRdb fed the 5' RACE reads into MiXCR, producing one record per CDR3 protein. The table includes some 57,000 distinct CDR3 sequences, around 9.3% detected once. Sequencing input: whole blood. The chain has TRBV5-4 and TRBJ1-1, with D maybe TRBD1 (5 bases). This sequence originates from an adult who was a healthcare worker with PCR-confirmed SARS-CoV-2 infection or an uninfected control (not recorded which). Here the CDR3 DNA reads TGTGCCAGCAGCTTAGGCGGGGACTTGAACACTGAAGCTTTCTTT. Its protein product is CASSLGGDLNTEAFF.